This TCR beta chain was found in a study of blood T cells in healthy people across ages (dated by TCRdb to between 2014 and 2016). Regarding the research as a whole: In model experiments, template switching captured about one uniquely barcoded TCR beta cDNA molecule for every two T cells. Using deep sequencing normalized with unique cDNA molecular identifiers, the study measured how TCR beta repertoire diversity changes with age. The donors were split into four age groups: young (average 16 years), middle-aged (39), aged (approximately 59) and long-lived (approximately 80). To avoid experimental bias, donors of different ages were randomly spread across the sequencing lanes. The study analyzed two additional independent replicas of 1 million unique cDNA reads from the same blood draw for two donors, one aged 18 to 29 and one aged 80 or older. The study at large found these results: Estimates of total diversity based on one million sequenced T cells were regarded as lower bounds and as underestimates. There was a strong correlation between observed TCR beta diversity and the percentage of naive T cells measured by flow cytometry. Observed TCR beta diversity per million T cells fell roughly linearly with age, and a significant reduction was already apparent by age around 44. Compared with the aged group, the long-lived group had more naive CD4+ T cells, fewer expanded clones and increased TCR diversity, a pattern suggesting age selection. Conclusive comparison of naive and antigen-experienced compartments was prevented by the profiling of bulk unsorted PBMCs. Because donor CMV infection status was unknown, age-related changes in expanded clonotypes were potentially confounded.

V drops 6 bases and J drops 2 bases, leaving 17 bases in between. The CDR3 has 15 amino acids, counting the end cysteine and phenylalanine. Here the CDR3 DNA is all that survives: 45 bases in frame from base 1. CDR1 and CDR2 are read off the germline V gene (reference sequence) as SGHKS and YYEKEE. The donors were 40 or so Caucasian individuals from Russia, aged roughly 6 to 100 years, who were systemically healthy. About 9.8 milliliters of peripheral blood were drawn from each donor into EDTA-treated Vacutainer tubes. Ficoll-Paque density-gradient centrifugation was used to isolate PBMCs, with at least 6.5 million per sample. Total RNA was extracted from PBMCs with Trizol reagent, with at least 6 micrograms obtained per sample. For every donor, an aliquot of PBMCs went through flow cytometry to measure the percentages of naive CD45RAhigh/CD27high T cells. Library prep was done by 5' RACE. The reads were generated on an Illumina HiSeq 2500. A second roughly 6 to 12 cycle PCR used a sample-barcoded 5' primer and a J-beta primer mix. A template-switch 5' adaptor carrying 12 random nucleotides introduced a unique molecular identifier onto each TCR beta cDNA molecule. Each sample yielded at least 2.5 million CDR3-containing paired-end reads. First-strand cDNA was synthesized from all RNA with the Mint cDNA synthesis kit, primed by a TRBC-specific oligonucleotide. All cDNA was treated with uracil-DNA glycosylase and then went through a first 18-cycle PCR with the universal primers M1SS and BC2_uni_R. The source study handled its data this way. For normalization, 1 million high-quality reads were randomly selected from each sample, with every read carrying a distinct molecular identifier. Instead of being binned into consensus sequences, reads that shared molecular identifiers were thrown out. MiTCR, with a Q25 quality threshold and the strictest error-elimination algorithm, was used for CDR3 identification, clonotype clustering and error correction. A nonparametric unseen species model using Euler transformation provided a lower-bound estimate of total TCR beta diversity. TCRdb trimmed the raw reads at Q25, called clones with MiXCR and kept productive beta chains. Every entry covers one CDR3 protein and lists the most common genes and DNA from its rows. The V and J calls were determined by TCRdb, not by the authors. This sample is represented by about 570,000 distinct CDR3 sequences; roughly 28% of them were singletons. The ten largest clones take up around 18% of the sample.

This clonotype was counted a few times. The clone's antigen remains unknown. Base quality data are lacking; no much larger clone is found one base away. The specimen was blood. The TCR originated in a woman in her seventies in good health. Recombination connected TRBV5-5 to TRBJ1-2; the best D guess is TRBD1, with 5 bases matching. The CDR3: CASTTGGGRNYGYTF. The sequenced DNA is TGTGCCAGCACCACAGGAGGAGGTCGGAACTATGGCTACACCTTC.